This T cell receptor (beta chain) stems from a study of identical twins. General study points: Possibly, invariant MAIT and iNKT cells partly confounded zero-insertion analyses.

V shed 7 bases and J shed 4 bases, with 13 bases lying between them. The CDR3 runs 12 residues. Germline CDR1 is SQVTM and CDR2 is ANQGSEA. Details on this clonotype: As yet, its antigen is unknown.

TCRdb re-called the 5' RACE reads with MiXCR, one entry per CDR3 protein. There are roughly 1,500,000 distinct CDR3 sequences in the sample; under 35% occur only once, and under 0.35% lies in the top ten. The chain has TRBV29-1 and TRBJ1-2; a possible D gene is TRBD1 (5 bases). The sample taken for sequencing was cord blood. The TCR was taken from a newborn girl in good health. In DNA form, the CDR3 reads TGCAGCGCCCGCCGGACACCCTATGGCTACACCTTC. It yields the protein CSARRTPYGYTF.